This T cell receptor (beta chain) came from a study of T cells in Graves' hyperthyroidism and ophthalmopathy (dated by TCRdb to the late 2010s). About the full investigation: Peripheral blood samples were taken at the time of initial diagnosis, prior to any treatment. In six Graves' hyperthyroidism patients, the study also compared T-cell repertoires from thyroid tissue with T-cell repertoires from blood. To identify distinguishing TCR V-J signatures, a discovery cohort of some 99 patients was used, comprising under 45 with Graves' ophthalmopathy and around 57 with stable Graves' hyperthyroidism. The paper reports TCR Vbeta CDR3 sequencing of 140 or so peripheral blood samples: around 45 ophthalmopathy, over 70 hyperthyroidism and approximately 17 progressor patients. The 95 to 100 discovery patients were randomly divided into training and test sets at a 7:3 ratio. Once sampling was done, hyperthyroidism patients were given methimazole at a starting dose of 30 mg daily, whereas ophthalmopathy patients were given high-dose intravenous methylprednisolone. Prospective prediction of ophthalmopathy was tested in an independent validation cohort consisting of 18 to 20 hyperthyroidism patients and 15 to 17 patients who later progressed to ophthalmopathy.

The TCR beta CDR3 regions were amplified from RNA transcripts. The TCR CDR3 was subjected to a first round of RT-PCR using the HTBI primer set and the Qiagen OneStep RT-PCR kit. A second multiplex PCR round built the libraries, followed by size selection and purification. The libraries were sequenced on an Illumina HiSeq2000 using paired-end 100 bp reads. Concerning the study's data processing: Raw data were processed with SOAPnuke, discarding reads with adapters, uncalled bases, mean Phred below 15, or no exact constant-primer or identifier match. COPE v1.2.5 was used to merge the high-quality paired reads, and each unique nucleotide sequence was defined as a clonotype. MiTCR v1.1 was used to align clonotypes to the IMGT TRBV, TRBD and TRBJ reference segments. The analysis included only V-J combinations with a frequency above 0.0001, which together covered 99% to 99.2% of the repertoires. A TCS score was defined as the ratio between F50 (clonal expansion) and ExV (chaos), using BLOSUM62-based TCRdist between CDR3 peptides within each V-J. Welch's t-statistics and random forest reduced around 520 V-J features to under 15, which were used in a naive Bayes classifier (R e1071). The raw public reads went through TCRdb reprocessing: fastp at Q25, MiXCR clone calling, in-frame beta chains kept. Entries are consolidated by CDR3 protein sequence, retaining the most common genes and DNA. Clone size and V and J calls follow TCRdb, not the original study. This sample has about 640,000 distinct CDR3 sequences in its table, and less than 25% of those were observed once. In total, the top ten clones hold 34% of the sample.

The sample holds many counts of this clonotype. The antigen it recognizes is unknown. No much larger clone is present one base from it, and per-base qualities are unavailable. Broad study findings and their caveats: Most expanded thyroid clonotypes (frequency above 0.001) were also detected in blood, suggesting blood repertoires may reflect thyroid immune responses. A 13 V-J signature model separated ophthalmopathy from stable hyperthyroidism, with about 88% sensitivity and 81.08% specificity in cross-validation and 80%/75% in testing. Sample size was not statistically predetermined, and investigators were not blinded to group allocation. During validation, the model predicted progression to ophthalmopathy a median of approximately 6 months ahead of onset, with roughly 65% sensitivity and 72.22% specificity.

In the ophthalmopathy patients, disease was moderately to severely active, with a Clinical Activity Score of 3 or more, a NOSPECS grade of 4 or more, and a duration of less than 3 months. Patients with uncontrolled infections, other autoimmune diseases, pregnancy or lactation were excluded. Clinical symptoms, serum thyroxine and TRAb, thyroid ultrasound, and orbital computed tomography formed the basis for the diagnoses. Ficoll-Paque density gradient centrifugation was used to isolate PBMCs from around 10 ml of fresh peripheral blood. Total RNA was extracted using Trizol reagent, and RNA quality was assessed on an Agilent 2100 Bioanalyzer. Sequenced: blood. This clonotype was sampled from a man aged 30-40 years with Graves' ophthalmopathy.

Here the CDR3 is given as CASSTAPLGDTQYF. The sequenced DNA is TGTGCCAGCAGTACAGCACCACTAGGAGATACGCAGTATTTT. The rearrangement joined TRBV12-3 or TRBV12-4 to TRBJ2-3; possibly the D gene is TRBD2, per 5 matching bases. The germline ends are 14 bases apart after V is trimmed by 5 bases and J by 5 bases. Including the terminal cysteine and phenylalanine, the CDR3 comprises 14 residues. The only DNA kept is the CDR3, 42 bases in frame from the first base.